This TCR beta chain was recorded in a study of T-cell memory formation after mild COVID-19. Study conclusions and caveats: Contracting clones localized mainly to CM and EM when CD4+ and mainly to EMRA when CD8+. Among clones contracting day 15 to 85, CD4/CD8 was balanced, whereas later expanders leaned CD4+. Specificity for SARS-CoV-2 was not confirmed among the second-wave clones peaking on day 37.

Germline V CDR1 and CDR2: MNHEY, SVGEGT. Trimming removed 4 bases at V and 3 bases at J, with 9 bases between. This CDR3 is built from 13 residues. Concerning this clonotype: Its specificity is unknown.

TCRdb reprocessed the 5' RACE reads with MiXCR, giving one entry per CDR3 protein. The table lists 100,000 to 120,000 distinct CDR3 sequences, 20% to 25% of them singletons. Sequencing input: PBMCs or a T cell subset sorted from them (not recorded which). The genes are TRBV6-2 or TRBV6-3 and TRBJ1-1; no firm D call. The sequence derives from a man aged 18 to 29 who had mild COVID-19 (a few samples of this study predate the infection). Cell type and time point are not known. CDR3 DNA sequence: TGTGCCAGCAGTTCGAGCAGCCACACTGAAGCTTTCTTT. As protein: CASSSSSHTEAFF.